What follows are 14 T cell receptor beta chains derived from one specimen sequenced in a study of patients and donors after allogeneic stem cell transplantation. TCRdb analysed the RT-PCR reads with MiXCR anew, one entry per CDR3 protein. Among roughly 200,000 distinct CDR3 sequences listed, roughly two fifths were seen once. Specimen: blood, either unsorted or a sorted T cell fraction (not recorded which). The origin of the receptors is a human donor who was either an allogeneic HSCT recipient or a stem cell or donor lymphocyte infusion donor (not recorded which). It is not recorded whose cells these are; they may come from a transplant donor.

The V call is TRBV4-2, the J call TRBJ1-2; D remains unclear. The CDR3 length is 11 residues. The germline CDR1 and CDR2 sequences are LGHNA and YNFKEQ. Trimming took 8 bases from V and 5 from J, leaving 9 bases between them. Here the CDR3 reads CASGFMYGYTF. The CDR3 nucleotides are TGTGCCAGCGGATTCATGTATGGCTACACCTTC.

This clonotype has just a few counts. The chain employs TRBV12-3 or TRBV12-4 and TRBJ2-3; TRBD2 matches 7 bases. The CDR3 has 15 residues. The V segment lost 6 bases and the J segment 6 bases; nucleotides outside the gene matches: 12. The CDR3 bases are TGTGCCAGCAGCATAAGCGGGACTCCGCCTGATACGCAGTATTTT. This translates into CASSISGTPPDTQYF.

This clonotype was found a few times. The chain couples TRBV25-1 to TRBJ2-7; D uncertain. The V end lost 10 bases, the J end lost 4 bases, and 11 bases lay between the germline ends. The length of the CDR3 is 11 residues. Germline CDR1 reads MGHDK; CDR2 reads SYGVNS. The CDR3 loop reads CAKRTDYEQYF. In nucleotides, the CDR3 is TGTGCCAAGAGAACAGATTACGAGCAGTACTTC.

Comments on this clonotype: Mismatch with germline at one junction end may stem from a read error. The rearrangement joins TRBV4-1 to TRBJ2-5, with D uncertain. This CDR3 contains 13 residues. Germline V gene sequence: CDR1 MGHRA, CDR2 YSYEKL. The DNA for the CDR3 is TGCGCCGGCAGCCAAGATTCATCAGAGACCCAGTACTTC. The encoded protein is CAGSQDSSETQYF.

V gene TRBV7-9 combines with J gene TRBJ1-3; no definite D call. The V end lost 4 bases, the J end lost 2 bases, and 18 bases lay between the germline ends. In germline, CDR1 is SEHNR, CDR2 FQNEAQ (reference sequence). This CDR3 comprises 17 residues. In nucleotides, the CDR3 is TGTGCCAGCAGCTCTCCTTCCTCTTGGTTGGCTGGAAACACCATATATTTT. Translating it yields CASSSPSSWLAGNTIYF.

In its sample, this clonotype was seen a few times. This chain links TRBV19 with TRBJ2-5; 7 nucleotides agree with TRBD1. The CDR3 totals 13 residues. The germline V gene has CDR1 LNHDA and CDR2 SQIVND (reference sequence). The junction had 6 bases not matched to a gene; V was cut back by 6 bases and J by 5 bases. The CDR3 is CASRDRAHETQYF. CDR3 nucleotides: TGTGCCAGTAGAGACAGGGCACACGAGACCCAGTACTTC. Looking up the rest from reference TRBV19 and TRBJ2-5 gives the full variable domain: DGGITQSPKYLFRKEGQNVTLSCEQNLNHDAMYWYRQDPGQGLRLIYYSQIVNDFQKGDIAEGYSVSREKKESFPLTVTSAQKNPTAFYLCASRDRAHETQYFGPGTRLLVL.

This chain connects TRBV7-9 to TRBJ1-2; D remains ambiguous. The germline V gene has CDR1 SEHNR and CDR2 FQNEAQ (reference sequence). Trimming shortened V by 3 bases and J by 4 bases, and 3 bases separated the two germline ends. The CDR3 loop spans 11 amino acids. The CDR3 loop reads CASSFGYGYTF. The CDR3 region has the DNA TGTGCCAGCAGCTTCGGCTATGGCTACACCTTC.

The chain recombines TRBV4-3 with TRBJ2-1; weak D call: TRBD2 (6 bases). From germline, CDR1 is LGHNA and CDR2 YSLEER. Between the trimmed V and J ends, which lost 0 bases and 4 bases, there was a span of 10 bases. The CDR3 has 15 residues. CDR3 in DNA: TGCGCCAGCAGCCAAGACAGCGGGCCTTACAATGAGCAGTTCTTC. Residues: CASSQDSGPYNEQFF.

The chain couples TRBV5-5 to TRBJ2-3; possibly TRBD1 for D (5 bases). Germline V CDR1 and CDR2: SGHKS, YYEKEE (reference sequence). The germline V and J ends were trimmed by 4 bases and 6 bases, with 12 bases remaining between them. This CDR3 has 13 amino acids. CDR3 sequence: CASSPTVQDTQYF. CDR3 DNA: TGTGCCAGCAGCCCGACAGTTCAGGATACGCAGTATTTT.

In this sample, this clonotype turned up a few times. The chain has TRBV27 and TRBJ2-1; D unclear. This CDR3 is 15 amino acids long. The V gene lost 8 bases and the J gene lost 0 bases, with 14 bases spanning the gap. CDR1 MNHEY and CDR2 SMNVEV come from the germline V gene (reference sequence). CDR3 coding DNA: TGTGCCAGCTCTGAACTTATGAGCTCCTACAATGAGCAGTTCTTC. Protein sequence: CASSELMSSYNEQFF.

V is TRBV4-1 and J is TRBJ2-1; 13 bases line up with TRBD2. J was trimmed by 6 bases and V by 0 bases; bases with no gene match: 5. Germline V lookup: CDR1 MGHRA, CDR2 YSYEKL. The CDR3 contains 17 residues. In DNA form, the CDR3 reads TGCGCCAGCAGCCAAGAATCAGGACTAGCGGGGGTCAATGAGCAGTTCTTC. Translating gives CASSQESGLAGVNEQFF.

This clonotype has a handful of counts. The rearrangement uses TRBV3-1 and TRBJ2-1; D is perhaps TRBD2 (6 bases). The V gene lost 1 base and the J gene lost 4 bases, with 8 bases spanning the gap. The CDR3 has 14 amino acids. Germline V gives CDR1 LGHDT, CDR2 YNNKEL (reference sequence). The CDR3 reads CASSQAAGYNEQFF. The CDR3 bases are TGTGCCAGCAGCCAAGCGGCGGGGTACAATGAGCAGTTCTTC.

The J gene is TRBJ2-3, the V gene TRBV7-9; D not resolved. V dropped 0 bases and J dropped 2 bases, with 9 bases sitting between them. Germline values: CDR1 SEHNR, CDR2 FQNEAQ (reference sequence). This CDR3 has 15 amino acids. CDR3 loop: CASSLAGIITDTQYF. As DNA, the CDR3 is TGTGCCAGCAGCTTAGCGGGGATCATCACAGATACGCAGTATTTT.

The gene calls are TRBV5-1 and TRBJ2-6; the D gene is possibly TRBD1 (5 bases). V was trimmed by 5 bases and J by 0 bases, leaving 6 bases between them. Germline CDR1 SGHRS, CDR2 YFSETQ. The CDR3 length is 14 residues. The CDR3 nucleotides read TGCGCCAGCAGGCAGGGCTCTGGGGCCAACGTCCTGACTTTC. Translation: CASRQGSGANVLTF.